These T cell receptor beta chains were read from a single sample in a study of blood T cell repertoires in COVID-19. Sequencing was performed with immunoSEQ multiplex PCR; in TCRdb, only in-frame clones are kept and a portion is missing. The sample lists 300,000 to 400,000 clones; around 83% were seen once. The sample comprised peripheral blood. The receptors stem from a young man with active or convalescent COVID-19. The CDR3 runs from the conserved cysteine through the conserved F or W. Fields, in order: V gene, D gene, J gene, clone size, CDR3 DNA, CDR3 protein. D genes are given only for firm matches. Clone size is shown for a subset of rows, as once, few, many or a class of expanded clone.

V gene: TRBV4-1; D gene: TRBD1; J gene: TRBJ2-2; clone size: many; CDR3 DNA: TGCGCCAGCAGCCCGAGGACAGGGAGAAACACCGGGGAGCTGTTTTTT; CDR3 protein: CASSPRTGRNTGELFF
V gene: TRBV7-2; D gene: NA; J gene: TRBJ1-2; clone size: NA; CDR3 DNA: TGTGCCAGCAGCCCGTCGTCTACCAGGATCAACTATGGCTACACCTTC; CDR3 protein: CASSPSSTRINYGYTF
V gene: TRBV11-3; D gene: TRBD1; J gene: TRBJ2-2; clone size: NA; CDR3 DNA: TGTGCCAGCAGGCGGACAGGGGGCACCGGGGAGCTGTTTTTT; CDR3 protein: CASRRTGGTGELFF
V gene: TRBV7-2; D gene: NA; J gene: TRBJ2-5; clone size: NA; CDR3 DNA: TGTGCCAGCAGCTCAAACTCGATCGTGAGGGAGACCCAGTACTTC; CDR3 protein: CASSSNSIVRETQYF
V gene: TRBV18; D gene: NA; J gene: TRBJ1-4; clone size: NA; CDR3 DNA: TGTGCCAGCTCAACCGAACACCCTACTAATGAAAAACTGTTTTTT; CDR3 protein: CASSTEHPTNEKLFF
V gene: TRBV10-3; D gene: NA; J gene: TRBJ2-7; clone size: NA; CDR3 DNA: TGTGCCATCAGTGACCACTCAGGGGCCAGTGGAATCTACGAGCAGTACTTC; CDR3 protein: CAISDHSGASGIYEQYF
V gene: TRBV28; D gene: TRBD1; J gene: TRBJ1-1; clone size: NA; CDR3 DNA: TGTGCCAGCAGGCCAGCAGGGGGCACTGAAGCTTTCTTT; CDR3 protein: CASRPAGGTEAFF
V gene: TRBV18; D gene: TRBD1; J gene: TRBJ1-3; clone size: NA; CDR3 DNA: TGTGCCAGCTCACCACCACAGGGGTTAAAAAACACCATATATTTT; CDR3 protein: CASSPPQGLKNTIYF
V gene: TRBV5-1; D gene: NA; J gene: TRBJ2-7; clone size: NA; CDR3 DNA: TGCGCCAGCAGTATGACTATATACGAGCAGTACTTC; CDR3 protein: CASSMTIYEQYF
V gene: TRBV4-3; D gene: TRBD1; J gene: TRBJ1-1; clone size: NA; CDR3 DNA: TGCGCCAGCAGCCAGGCCGGACAGGGGAGGACGTGGAACACTGAAGCTTTCTTT; CDR3 protein: CASSQAGQGRTWNTEAFF